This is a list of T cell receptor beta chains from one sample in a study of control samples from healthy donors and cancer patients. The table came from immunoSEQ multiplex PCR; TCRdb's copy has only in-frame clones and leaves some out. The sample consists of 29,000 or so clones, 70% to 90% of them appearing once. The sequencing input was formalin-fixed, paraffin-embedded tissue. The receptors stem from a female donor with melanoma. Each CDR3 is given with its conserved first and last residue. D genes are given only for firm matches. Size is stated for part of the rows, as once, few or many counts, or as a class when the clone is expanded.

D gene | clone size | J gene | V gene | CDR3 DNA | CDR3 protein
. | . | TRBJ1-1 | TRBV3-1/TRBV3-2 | TGTGCCAGCAGCCAACGGAGGGAAAGTGAAGCTTTCTTT | CASSQRRESEAFF
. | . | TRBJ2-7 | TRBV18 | TGTGCCAGCTCAGAGGACAAATCCTACGAGCAGTACTTC | CASSEDKSYEQYF
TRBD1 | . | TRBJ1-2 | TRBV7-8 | TGTGCCAGCAGCGCCCGGACAGGGGACCTCTATGGCTACACCTTC | CASSARTGDLYGYTF
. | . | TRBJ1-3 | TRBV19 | TGTGCCAGTCGCGGGGGCGGCTCTGGAAACACCATATATTTT | CASRGGGSGNTIYF
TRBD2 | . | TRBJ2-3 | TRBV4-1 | TGCGCCAGTTCGGGAGGAGGAGATACGCAGTATTTT | CASSGGGDTQYF
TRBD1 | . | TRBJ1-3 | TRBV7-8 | TGTGCCAGCAGCTTGGGGACAGTCTCTGGAAACACCATATATTTT | CASSLGTVSGNTIYF
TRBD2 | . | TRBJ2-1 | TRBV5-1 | TGCGCCAGCAGCTTGGGAGTAGCGGGGTACAGCTCCTACAATGAGCAGTTCTTC | CASSLGVAGYSSYNEQFF
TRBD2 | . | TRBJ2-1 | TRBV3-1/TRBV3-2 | TGTGCCAGCAGCCTCGGGACTAGCGGGAGAAGGCAGCAGTTCTTC | CASSLGTSGRRQQFF
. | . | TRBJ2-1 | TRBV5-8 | TGTGCCAGCAGCTTGTTAAGCAGCAATGAGCAGTTCTTC | CASSLLSSNEQFF
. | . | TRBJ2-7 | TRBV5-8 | TGTGCCAGCAGCTTGGTAGTCTCCGAGCAGTACTTC | CASSLVVSEQYF
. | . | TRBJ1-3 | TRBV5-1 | TGCGCCAGCAGCTTGGGGTTCTCTGGAAACACCATATATTTT | CASSLGFSGNTIYF
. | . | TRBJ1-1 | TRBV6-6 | TGTGCCAGCAGTTACTTACCCTACGGCCCGGCTTTCTTT | CASSYLPYGPAFF
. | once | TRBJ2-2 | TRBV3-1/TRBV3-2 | TGTGCCAGCTCCACCACCGGGGAGCTGTTTTTT | CASSTTGELFF